In its sample, the clone carrying this T cell receptor (beta chain) was seen many times. Antigen specificity is unknown. The record originates from a study of shared clonotypes between healthy human individuals. Study-wide results and caveats: Non-shared clonotypes had lower generation probabilities than clonotypes shared by all four sorted-subset donors. The expectation was that sequencing depth would affect clonotype sharing among donors.

Donors were healthy HIV-negative adults without recently reported acute infections or vaccinations. Trimming cost V 8 bases and J 5 bases, with 16 bases left between them. CDR1 is LNHDA and CDR2 is SQIVND in the germline V gene (reference sequence). The CDR3 consists of 13 residues. The study ran the assay at deep level. Using immunoSEQ multiplex PCR, the repertoire was profiled, and TCRdb retains in-frame clones only, with some absent. The data show roughly 700,000 clones, with under 80% seen just once and 1.7% held by the top ten. The V call is TRBV19, the J call TRBJ2-7; D tentatively fits TRBD1 or TRBD2 (6 bases each). Sequenced material: memory CD4+ T cells sorted from blood. The sample's subset: CD45RA-negative fraction. This TCR was sampled from a woman younger than 45 in good health. The CDR3 spells CASGGQASHEQYF. In DNA, the CDR3 is TGTGCCAGTGGGGGGCAGGCAAGCCACGAGCAGTACTTC.